A selection of T cell receptor beta chains follows, all from one sample in a study of blood T cell repertoires in COVID-19. Here immunoSEQ multiplex PCR was the method, and the copy in TCRdb shows in-frame clones only, minus some. Of roughly 230,000 clones listed, around 90% are singletons. The source material was peripheral blood. The receptors come from a man aged 25-45 years with COVID-19, enrolled during active disease. The CDR3 runs from the conserved cysteine through the conserved F or W. The D gene is left open where the match is weak. The listing skips clone size in some rows; elsewhere it reads once, few, many or a size class.

d_call: .; clone_size: .; j_call: TRBJ1-4; v_call: TRBV7-9; cdr3_aa: CASSLAAGAGKLFF; cdr3_nt: TGTGCCAGCAGCTTAGCGGCAGGGGCCGGCAAACTGTTTTTT
d_call: .; clone_size: .; j_call: TRBJ1-2; v_call: TRBV9; cdr3_aa: CASSAGIWLWNYGYTF; cdr3_nt: TGTGCCAGCAGCGCCGGGATCTGGTTATGGAACTATGGCTACACCTTC
d_call: TRBD2; clone_size: .; j_call: TRBJ2-5; v_call: TRBV9; cdr3_aa: CASSAGSGGAGETQYF; cdr3_nt: TGTGCCAGCAGCGCCGGCAGCGGGGGGGCCGGAGAGACCCAGTACTTC
d_call: TRBD2; clone_size: .; j_call: TRBJ2-4; v_call: TRBV19; cdr3_aa: CASSQTSGGVDKNIQYF; cdr3_nt: TGTGCCAGTTCCCAGACTAGCGGGGGGGTGGACAAAAACATTCAGTACTTC
d_call: TRBD1; clone_size: .; j_call: TRBJ2-7; v_call: TRBV30; cdr3_aa: CAWSVDRVYEQYF; cdr3_nt: TGTGCCTGGAGTGTAGACAGGGTGTACGAGCAGTACTTC
d_call: .; clone_size: .; j_call: TRBJ1-5; v_call: TRBV25-1; cdr3_aa: CASSENDRQPQHF; cdr3_nt: TGTGCCAGCAGTGAAAATGACAGACAGCCCCAGCATTTT
d_call: TRBD1; clone_size: .; j_call: TRBJ1-2; v_call: TRBV3-1/TRBV3-2; cdr3_aa: CASSRLYTGTTGGGYGYTF; cdr3_nt: TGTGCCAGCAGCCGACTATACACCGGAACGACAGGGGGAGGCTATGGCTACACCTTC
d_call: .; clone_size: .; j_call: TRBJ1-2; v_call: TRBV9; cdr3_aa: CASSVGTGNYGYTF; cdr3_nt: TGTGCCAGCAGCGTAGGGACGGGAAACTATGGCTACACCTTC
d_call: .; clone_size: .; j_call: TRBJ2-2; v_call: TRBV3-1/TRBV3-2; cdr3_aa: CASSHDLAGAGELFF; cdr3_nt: TGTGCCAGCAGCCACGACCTGGCAGGGGCCGGGGAGCTGTTTTTT
d_call: .; clone_size: .; j_call: TRBJ1-5; v_call: TRBV15; cdr3_aa: CATSRDHVTYSNQPQHF; cdr3_nt: TGTGCCACCAGCAGAGATCATGTAACTTATAGCAATCAGCCCCAGCATTTT
d_call: .; clone_size: .; j_call: TRBJ2-1; v_call: TRBV6-4; cdr3_aa: CASSADYSYNEQFF; cdr3_nt: TGTGCCAGCAGTGCAGATTACTCCTACAATGAGCAGTTCTTC
d_call: TRBD1; clone_size: .; j_call: TRBJ2-1; v_call: TRBV9; cdr3_aa: CASTPEGQGYNEQFF; cdr3_nt: TGTGCCAGCACCCCCGAGGGACAGGGTTACAATGAGCAGTTCTTC
d_call: .; clone_size: .; j_call: TRBJ1-4; v_call: TRBV2; cdr3_aa: CASTSGEWEKLFF; cdr3_nt: TGTGCCAGCACTTCAGGGGAGTGGGAAAAACTGTTTTTT
d_call: .; clone_size: few; j_call: TRBJ2-2; v_call: TRBV3-1/TRBV3-2; cdr3_aa: CASSLSTGELFF; cdr3_nt: TGTGCCAGCAGCCTTAGTACCGGGGAGCTGTTTTTT